A selection of T cell receptor beta chains follows, all from one sample in a study of blood T cell repertoires in COVID-19. Measured with immunoSEQ multiplex PCR; TCRdb has only the in-frame clones, and not every one. The data hold 100,000 to 130,000 clones, with around 88% observed a single time. The specimen sequenced was peripheral blood. The receptors were sampled from a man between 45 and 60 years old with active or convalescent COVID-19. Each CDR3 is given without its conserved first and last residue. Size tells how often a clone was seen (once, few, many) or the class of an expanded clone, and some rows leave it out.

clone_size: .
v_call: TRBV19
cdr3_aa: ASSSLGTGDYQPQH

clone_size: once
v_call: TRBV29-1
cdr3_aa: SVEGASGSYEQF

clone_size: .
v_call: TRBV6-6
cdr3_aa: ASRGVAGRDEQF

clone_size: few
v_call: TRBV5-1
cdr3_aa: ASSSGQEGQPQH

clone_size: .
v_call: TRBV5-6
cdr3_aa: ASGTGDEKLF

clone_size: .
v_call: TRBV6-1
cdr3_aa: ASSVGTGSNTGELF

clone_size: .
v_call: TRBV4-3
cdr3_aa: ASSQGQGGTEAF

clone_size: once
v_call: TRBV6-5
cdr3_aa: ASSRGTGGNQPQH

clone_size: .
v_call: TRBV28
cdr3_aa: ASSLWASVGELF

clone_size: .
v_call: TRBV29-1
cdr3_aa: SVARGRALEEQY

clone_size: .
v_call: TRBV29-1
cdr3_aa: SINSNQPQH

clone_size: .
v_call: TRBV12-3/TRBV12-4
cdr3_aa: ASSFGAHEKLF

clone_size: .
v_call: TRBV6-2/TRBV6-3
cdr3_aa: ASSPQQRDTGELF

clone_size: .
v_call: TRBV28
cdr3_aa: ASSVTGGGQPQH

clone_size: .
v_call: TRBV10-3
cdr3_aa: AMGPLLNNEQF

clone_size: .
v_call: TRBV28
cdr3_aa: ASSRSGRAYNEQF

clone_size: .
v_call: TRBV30
cdr3_aa: AWALDLDTEAF

clone_size: .
v_call: TRBV19
cdr3_aa: ASSATGQGEQY

clone_size: .
v_call: TRBV28
cdr3_aa: ASRRAGVRDEQY

clone_size: .
v_call: TRBV19
cdr3_aa: ASSGGIQPQH

clone_size: .
v_call: TRBV29-1
cdr3_aa: SVGKSGGREETQY

clone_size: .
v_call: TRBV21-1
cdr3_aa: ASSKNRIRGHRETQY

clone_size: .
v_call: TRBV19
cdr3_aa: ASRDSMNSNQPQH

clone_size: .
v_call: TRBV3-1/TRBV3-2
cdr3_aa: ASSQDRGSGSDTQY

clone_size: .
v_call: TRBV28
cdr3_aa: ASTVPGLAGGNEQY

clone_size: .
v_call: TRBV18
cdr3_aa: ASSLDRFLQPQH

clone_size: once
v_call: TRBV5-8
cdr3_aa: ASSLPGQGNEKLF

clone_size: once
v_call: TRBV28
cdr3_aa: ASSTTQRATNEKLF

clone_size: few
v_call: TRBV10-1
cdr3_aa: ASSESLDTAGQPQH

clone_size: .
v_call: TRBV5-6
cdr3_aa: ASIRGRANYGYT

clone_size: .
v_call: TRBV11-2
cdr3_aa: ASSYTVAGPYNEQF